The 20 T cell receptor beta chains in this list originate from one sample, sequenced in a study of cytomegalovirus exposure and HLA in healthy donors. With 60 Vbeta and 13 Jbeta primers, the PCR was carried out. Here immunoSEQ multiplex PCR was the method, and the copy in TCRdb shows in-frame clones only, minus some. The sample records under 250,000 clones, over 80% being singletons. Sequenced material: PBMCs. These receptors all stem from a man aged 40-49 years in good health and CMV-seropositive.

This chain links TRBV6-5 with TRBJ1-6; 7 positions agree with TRBD1. Germline V lookup: CDR1 MNHEY, CDR2 SVGAGI. V was pared by 0 bases and J by 10 bases, with 3 bases of the junction left unmatched. The CDR3 runs 14 residues. In DNA, the CDR3 is TGTGCCAGCAGTTACTCTCAAGGGGGCTCACCCCTCCACTTT. It is translated as CASSYSQGGSPLHF.

The chain has TRBV11-2 and TRBJ2-1; D remains unclear. V shed 1 base and J shed 8 bases, with 9 bases lying between them. CDR1 and CDR2 from the germline V gene are SGHAT and FQNNGV. The CDR3 has 13 amino acids. For the CDR3, the DNA is TGTGCCAGCAGCTTAGGCCAGGCCGATGAGCAGTTCTTC. Translated, it gives CASSLGQADEQFF.

The rearrangement links TRBV5-4 to TRBJ2-7, with 12 bases lining up with TRBD1. After removal of 3 bases from V and 5 bases from J, the junction contained 12 bases not matched to a gene. Germline CDR1 reads SGHNT; CDR2 reads YYREEE (reference sequence). The CDR3 covers 17 residues. The CDR3 nucleotides read TGTGCCAGCAGCTCGGGGGGGGGACAGGGGGCTCTCAACGAGCAGTACTTC. This codes for CASSSGGGQGALNEQYF.

The J gene is TRBJ1-2, the V gene TRBV5-1, with D possibly TRBD1 on 6 matching bases. Trimming shortened V by 0 bases and J by 2 bases, and 8 bases separated the two germline ends. CDR3 length equals 14 residues. Germline loops: CDR1 SGHRS, CDR2 YFSETQ. The CDR3 is CASSLDRANYGYTF. The CDR3 DNA reads as TGCGCCAGCAGCTTGGACAGGGCGAACTATGGCTACACCTTC.

The chain joins TRBV5-1 to TRBJ1-1; D might be TRBD1 (6 bases). The V and J ends lost 4 bases and 1 base respectively, with 11 bases between them. The germline gives CDR1 SGHRS, CDR2 YFSETQ. There are 14 residues in the CDR3. The CDR3 nucleotides read TGCGCCAGCAGCAACATGGACAGGAACACTGAAGCTTTCTTT. Protein sequence: CASSNMDRNTEAFF.

This clone appeared once. The chain joins TRBV9 to TRBJ2-3, with D possibly TRBD2 on 6 matching bases. Trimming stripped 2 bases from V and 3 bases from J, with 10 bases between. Germline CDR1 and CDR2: SGDLS and YYNGEE. This CDR3 has 14 amino acids. The CDR3 loop reads CASSVQAGTDTQYF. The CDR3 nucleotides are TGTGCCAGCAGCGTTCAGGCGGGAACAGATACGCAGTATTTT.

The rearrangement uses TRBV6-5 and TRBJ1-5; 8 bases align to TRBD1. V dropped 6 bases and J dropped 7; count of bases not matched to a gene: 11. CDR1 is MNHEY, CDR2 SVGAGI, per germline. This CDR3 contains 15 residues. CDR3 in amino acids: CASSPMTGAGQPQHF. CDR3 DNA: TGTGCCAGCAGCCCTATGACAGGGGCGGGACAGCCCCAGCATTTT.

V usage is TRBV6-5 and J usage is TRBJ1-5, with a weak D call TRBD1 (5 bases). Trimming removed 4 bases from V and 7 bases from J, with 11 bases in between. Germline V gene lookup returns CDR1 MNHEY and CDR2 SVGAGI. The CDR3 consists of 13 residues. The CDR3 loop is CASSSGKRQPQHF. CDR3 in DNA: TGTGCCAGCAGTTCAGGGAAAAGGCAGCCCCAGCATTTT.

The J gene is TRBJ1-5, the V gene TRBV6-6, with unresolved D. In germline, CDR1 is MNHNY, CDR2 SVGAGI (reference sequence). Trimming took off 6 bases at V and 5 bases at J, with 11 bases between the two ends. The CDR3 covers 13 residues. The CDR3 is CASSPGSDQPQHF. CDR3 coding DNA: TGTGCCAGCAGCCCCGGGTCCGATCAGCCCCAGCATTTT.

The CDR3 sequence: CASSSGQNTEAFF. As DNA, the CDR3 is TGTGCCAGCAGCTCGGGACAAAACACTGAAGCTTTCTTT. The genes are TRBV7-2 and TRBJ1-1, with D tentatively TRBD1 (6 bases). The CDR3 spans 13 residues. V was trimmed by 4 bases and J by 2 bases, leaving 8 bases between them. CDR1 is SGHTA, CDR2 FQGNSA, per germline.

For the CDR3, the DNA is TGTGCCAGCAGTGAGTATACTAGCGGGAGCGCCTACAATGAGCAGTTCTTC. It codes for CASSEYTSGSAYNEQFF. The V and J genes are TRBV2 and TRBJ2-1, with 11 bases matching TRBD2. V dropped 3 bases and J dropped 2; count of bases not matched to a gene: 6. Germline lookup yields CDR1 SNHLY and CDR2 FYNNEI. CDR3 length: 17 residues.

The V and J genes are TRBV29-1 and TRBJ2-7, with 7 bases identical to TRBD1. CDR3 length equals 11 residues. The germline gives CDR1 SQVTM, CDR2 ANQGSEA. V gave up 6 bases and J gave up 6 bases; unmatched junction bases: 5. CDR3 sequence reads: CSVQTGVEQYF. The CDR3 coding sequence is TGCAGCGTCCAAACAGGGGTCGAGCAGTACTTC.

V and J are TRBV11-2 and TRBJ1-4; 7 nucleotides line up with TRBD1. J lost 5 bases, V lost 4 bases, and 7 bases had no gene match. Germline CDR1 and CDR2: SGHAT and FQNNGV. The CDR3 runs to 15 residues. Written as DNA, the CDR3 is TGTGCCAGCAGCTCGAGGGTGACAGGGAATGAAAAACTGTTTTTT. This encodes CASSSRVTGNEKLFF.

V gene TRBV11-2 combines with J gene TRBJ2-5; possible D gene TRBD1, 5 bases. The CDR3 is 12 residues long. V was cut by 3 bases and J by 6 bases, with 8 bases left in between. Germline values: CDR1 SGHAT, CDR2 FQNNGV. CDR3 in DNA: TGTGCCAGCAGCTTGCAGGGTCAGACCCAGTACTTC. This gives the protein CASSLQGQTQYF.

The chain carries TRBV19 and TRBJ2-1; D may be TRBD2 (6 bases). Germline V CDR1 and CDR2: LNHDA, SQIVND (reference sequence). Trimming took off 6 bases at V and 14 bases at J, with 20 bases between the two ends. This CDR3 is built from 13 residues. The CDR3 coding sequence is TGTGCCAGTAGCCCGGAGGGCCTCCGTACAAAGTTCTTC. This translates into CASSPEGLRTKFF.

The rearrangement links TRBV27 to TRBJ2-5, with 9 bases fitting TRBD2. Germline V gene data show CDR1 as MNHEY and CDR2 as SMNVEV (reference sequence). The ends lost 2 bases at V and 4 bases at J; junction bases unmatched: 11. The CDR3 sequence is 17 residues long. This CDR3 reads CASSLSPMVAGAETQYF. The CDR3 DNA reads TGTGCCAGCAGTTTAAGCCCCATGGTAGCGGGAGCAGAGACCCAGTACTTC.

The chain links TRBV5-4 to TRBJ2-5; TRBD1 matches at 9 bases. Germline CDR1 is SGHNT and CDR2 is YYREEE (reference sequence). CDR3 length: 16 residues. The J segment lost 2 bases and the V segment lost 4 bases, leaving 9 bases of the junction unmatched. The CDR3 DNA reads as TGTGCCAGCAGCGACTCCGGGACAGGGTATCAAGAGACCCAGTACTTC. It is translated as CASSDSGTGYQETQYF.

The gene calls are TRBV7-3 and TRBJ2-7; 7 bases map to TRBD1. Germline CDR1 SGHTA, CDR2 FQGTGA. J lost 0 bases, V lost 0 bases, and 2 bases had no gene match. The CDR3 contains 15 residues. CDR3 protein: CASSLTPGGSYEQYF. The CDR3 nucleotides read TGTGCCAGCAGCTTAACCCCAGGGGGCTCCTACGAGCAGTACTTC.

The rearrangement uses TRBV10-2 and TRBJ2-1, with D possibly TRBD1 on 6 matching bases. CDR1 is WSHSY and CDR2 is SAAADI in the germline V gene. This CDR3 comprises 14 residues. V was clipped by 6 bases and J by 7 bases, with 16 bases between them. The CDR3 is CASRTLGALNEQFF. CDR3 nucleotides: TGCGCCAGCAGAACCTTGGGGGCGCTTAATGAGCAGTTCTTC.

The genes are TRBV6-5 and TRBJ2-5; D is possibly TRBD1 (6 bases). Deletions cut 5 bases from V and 5 bases from J, with 18 bases between. This CDR3 is built from 15 residues. The germline V gene has CDR1 MNHEY and CDR2 SVGAGI. CDR3 protein: CASSPRGGRWETQYF. CDR3 DNA sequence: TGTGCCAGCAGTCCCCGTGGGGGCAGGTGGGAGACCCAGTACTTC.